This passage covers 28 T cell receptor beta chains from one sample sequenced in a study of PD-1 blockade in classical Hodgkin lymphoma. This table comes from immunoSEQ multiplex PCR, and its TCRdb copy is limited to in-frame clones, with some not included. The data contain 45,000 to 60,000 clones, 81% of them singletons. After autologous stem cell transplantation all patients relapsed, and prior brentuximab vedotin exposure differed between cohorts. The input for sequencing was peripheral blood mononuclear cells (PBMCs), taken at baseline. The receptors originated from a human donor with classical Hodgkin lymphoma.

CDR3 protein: CASRAIDAPDGYTF. The CDR3 nucleotides read TGTGCCAGTAGAGCGATTGACGCCCCTGATGGCTACACCTTC. The V call is TRBV19, the J call TRBJ1-2; unclear D gene. The V gene lost 6 bases and the J gene lost 6 bases, with 17 bases spanning the gap. The CDR3 has 14 residues. Germline V CDR1 and CDR2: LNHDA, SQIVND (reference sequence).

This clone was found a few times. CDR3 coding DNA: TGTGCCAGCAGTTACGGTGAGGGGTATGGCTACACCTTC. Translated, it gives CASSYGEGYGYTF. The chain has TRBV6-6 and TRBJ1-2, with TRBD1 as a possible D gene (5 bases). CDR1 is MNHNY, CDR2 SVGAGI, per germline (reference sequence). The CDR3 loop spans 13 amino acids. V lost 2 bases and J 5 bases, leaving 9 bases between the germline ends.

The chain links TRBV7-2 to TRBJ2-3, with no clear D. V lost 1 base, J lost 3 bases, and 11 bases lay in between. The V gene's germline CDR1 is SGHTA and CDR2 FQGNSA. This CDR3 region has 15 residues. CDR3 sequence reads: CASSLVLRFTDTQYF. The DNA of the CDR3 is TGTGCCAGCAGCTTAGTCCTACGGTTTACAGATACGCAGTATTTT.

This chain uses TRBV11-3 with TRBJ1-4; D call uncertain. The CDR3 totals 11 residues. V lost 5 bases to trimming and J lost 13 bases, with 11 bases between them. CDR1 and CDR2 from the germline V gene are SGHNT and YENEEA. CDR3 in amino acids: CASSTGRRLFF. CDR3 sequence (DNA): TGTGCCAGCAGCACCGGTCGCCGACTGTTTTTT.

V is TRBV5-4 and J is TRBJ1-4, with D possibly matching TRBD1 (5 bases). V shed 0 bases and J shed 4 bases, with 10 bases lying between them. The CDR3 length is 15 residues. Germline CDR1 reads SGHNT; CDR2 reads YYREEE (reference sequence). The CDR3 loop reads CASSLAGTLNEKLFF. CDR3 sequence (DNA): TGTGCCAGCAGCTTGGCCGGGACTCTTAATGAAAAACTGTTTTTT. Looking up the rest from reference TRBV5-4 and TRBJ1-4 gives the full variable domain: ETGVTQSPTHLIKTRGQQVTLRCSSQSGHNTVSWYQQALGQGPQFIFQYYREEENGRGNFPPRFSGLQFPNYSSELNVNALELDDSALYLCASSLAGTLNEKLFFGSGTQLSVL.

The genes are TRBV4-1 and TRBJ2-3, with D tentatively TRBD2 (6 bases). Germline loops: CDR1 MGHRA, CDR2 YSYEKL. CDR3 size: 13 residues. Between the trimmed V and J ends, which lost 1 base and 5 bases, there was a span of 7 bases. CDR3 amino acids: CASSQVEGDTQYF. DNA of the CDR3: TGCGCCAGCAGCCAAGTGGAGGGAGATACGCAGTATTTT.

This chain links TRBV5-6 with TRBJ1-2; the D is unclear. The CDR3 sequence is 13 residues long. Germline loops: CDR1 SGHDT, CDR2 YYEEEE. V lost 4 bases and J 1 base, leaving 8 bases between the germline ends. The chain's CDR3 is CASSARGNYGYTF. For the CDR3, the DNA is TGTGCCAGCAGCGCCCGGGGTAACTATGGCTACACCTTC.

The CDR3 coding sequence is TGTGCCAGCAGCTTTGAATGGGTGGATACGCAGTATTTT. Translation: CASSFEWVDTQYF. This chain connects TRBV5-6 to TRBJ2-3, with unresolved D. The CDR3 spans 13 residues. V was trimmed by 2 bases and J by 6 bases, leaving 10 bases between them. Germline CDR1 is SGHDT and CDR2 is YYEEEE.

This clone was detected only a few times. The chain is built from TRBV27 and TRBJ1-5; a possible D gene is TRBD1 (5 bases). Germline CDR1 is MNHEY and CDR2 is SMNVEV (reference sequence). V was pared by 6 bases and J by 3 bases, with 18 bases between. This CDR3 contains 16 residues. The CDR3 loop is CASRLQALGLNQPQHF. Written as DNA, the CDR3 is TGTGCCAGCAGACTACAGGCGTTGGGCCTCAATCAGCCCCAGCATTTT.

V and J are TRBV7-3 and TRBJ2-5; D gene uncertain. The CDR3 covers 13 residues. The germline V gene has CDR1 SGHTA and CDR2 FQGTGA. V gave up 0 bases and J gave up 5 bases, with 7 bases separating them. The CDR3 bases are TGTGCCAGCAGCTTAACGAGTTGGGAGACCCAGTACTTC. The encoded protein is CASSLTSWETQYF.

The CDR3 spells CASSPLSVLDEQFF. Here the CDR3 DNA reads TGTGCCAGCTCACCTCTCTCAGTACTCGATGAGCAGTTCTTC. The rearrangement uses TRBV18 and TRBJ2-1; D is unresolved. Germline V gene sequence: CDR1 KGHSH, CDR2 LQKENI. V gave up 3 bases and J gave up 8 bases, with 14 bases separating them. The CDR3 spans 14 residues.

This clone was observed a handful of times. The chain employs TRBV2 and TRBJ1-1; D remains ambiguous. V lost 8 bases to trimming and J lost 10 bases, with 20 bases between them. CDR1 and CDR2 from the germline V gene are SNHLY and FYNNEI. There are 13 residues in the CDR3. CDR3 bases: TGTGCCAGCGGCCCCATCACGCGGATAAGAGCTTTCTTT. It is translated as CASGPITRIRAFF.

The V and J genes are TRBV13 and TRBJ1-3, with a weak D call TRBD1 (5 bases). The V and J ends lost 6 bases and 3 bases respectively, with 9 bases between them. The V gene's germline CDR1 is PRHDT and CDR2 FYEKMQ (reference sequence). The CDR3 extends over 13 amino acids. Here the CDR3 DNA reads TGTGCCAGCAGGGGGGACGGTGGAAACACCATATATTTT. This codes for CASRGDGGNTIYF.

The chain combines TRBV4-1 with TRBJ2-3; 10 bases are a match to TRBD2. The V gene's germline CDR1 is MGHRA and CDR2 YSYEKL. After removal of 4 bases from V and 6 bases from J, the junction contained 7 bases not matched to a gene. The CDR3 spans 15 residues. CDR3 DNA sequence: TGCGCCAGCAGCCGTACTAGCGGGAATGTTGATACGCAGTATTTT. Translating it yields CASSRTSGNVDTQYF.

This rearrangement joins TRBV30 to TRBJ2-2; D possibly corresponds to TRBD1 (5 bases). This CDR3 contains 14 residues. Trimming left V 2 bases short and J 3 bases short, with 10 bases between. The germline gives CDR1 GTSNPN, CDR2 SVGIG (reference sequence). The CDR3 reads CAWSWSGYTGELFF. As DNA, the CDR3 is TGTGCCTGGAGTTGGTCAGGGTACACCGGGGAGCTGTTTTTT.

V usage is TRBV20-1 and J usage is TRBJ2-7; no firm D call. Trimming pared 5 bases from V and 0 bases from J, leaving 5 bases between. This CDR3 contains 11 residues. Germline CDR1 and CDR2: DFQATT and SNEGSKA (reference sequence). CDR3 nucleotide sequence: TGCAGTGCTGGGGACTCCTACGAGCAGTACTTC. Translated, it gives CSAGDSYEQYF.

This clone was counted between two and nine times. The gene calls are TRBV4-1 and TRBJ2-1; 7 nucleotides align to TRBD2. CDR1 is MGHRA, CDR2 YSYEKL, per germline. The CDR3 totals 16 residues. The trim removed 0 bases at V and 8 bases at J, leaving 10 bases unmatched. In DNA, the CDR3 is TGCGCCAGCAGCCAAGAATGGTCTAGCGGCGCGGATGAGCAGTTCTTC. This codes for CASSQEWSSGADEQFF.

This clone was seen a single time. The chain is built from TRBV11-2 and TRBJ2-7, with D possibly matching TRBD2 (5 bases). CDR1 SGHAT and CDR2 FQNNGV come from the germline V gene. The CDR3 loop spans 15 amino acids. With 3 bases removed from V and 4 bases from J, the gap between germline ends came to 16 bases. The chain's CDR3 is CASSFTGVLTYEQYF. The CDR3 nucleotides are TGTGCCAGCAGCTTTACCGGGGTTTTGACGTACGAGCAGTACTTC.

This clone occurred a few times. The same CDR3 is also encoded by other DNA sequences in this sample. The chain carries TRBV10-1 and TRBJ1-1, with D hard to call. This CDR3 comprises 13 residues. The germline CDR1 and CDR2 sequences are WNHNN and SYGVQD (reference sequence). Trimming shortened V by 2 bases and J by 0 bases, and 4 bases separated the two germline ends. CDR3 amino acids: CASSERVNTEAFF. As DNA, the CDR3 is TGCGCCAGCAGTGAGCGCGTGAACACTGAAGCTTTCTTT.

This clone was seen once. This chain connects TRBV2 to TRBJ2-1; no clear D. Germline CDR1 SNHLY, CDR2 FYNNEI. The V end lost 6 bases, the J end lost 7 bases, and 7 bases lay between the germline ends. CDR3 length equals 11 residues. The CDR3 DNA reads TGTGCCAGCAGCGGGTGGAATGAGCAGTTCTTC. Translating it yields CASSGWNEQFF.

This chain links TRBV5-4 with TRBJ1-1; D is perhaps TRBD1 (5 bases). V shed 5 bases and J shed 7 bases, with 18 bases lying between them. The CDR3 contains 14 residues. CDR1 and CDR2 from the germline V gene are SGHNT and YYREEE (reference sequence). The CDR3 loop is CASSWDWERGEAFF. The CDR3 DNA is TGTGCCAGCAGTTGGGACTGGGAACGGGGTGAAGCTTTCTTT. Supplemented by reference TRBV5-4 and TRBJ1-1, the full variable domain reads ETGVTQSPTHLIKTRGQQVTLRCSSQSGHNTVSWYQQALGQGPQFIFQYYREEENGRGNFPPRFSGLQFPNYSSELNVNALELDDSALYLCASSWDWERGEAFFGQGTRLTVV.

Only a few counts were recorded for this clone. V and J are TRBV11-3 and TRBJ2-7, with D unresolved. The CDR3 has 12 amino acids. CDR1 SGHNT and CDR2 YENEEA come from the germline V gene. Trimming took off 6 bases at V and 4 bases at J, with 10 bases between the two ends. The CDR3 is CASSFEVYEQYF. The CDR3, as DNA: TGTGCCAGCAGTTTCGAGGTTTACGAGCAGTACTTC. Variable domain in full (rest from reference TRBV11-3 and TRBJ2-7): EAGVVQSPRYKIIEKKQPVAFWCNPISGHNTLYWYLQNLGQGPELLIRYENEEAVDDSQLPKDRFSAERLKGVDSTLKIQPAELGDSAVYLCASSFEVYEQYFGPGTRLTVT.

The chain employs TRBV18 and TRBJ1-1; weak D call: TRBD1 (5 bases). CDR1 KGHSH and CDR2 LQKENI come from the germline V gene. This CDR3 has 14 amino acids. V lost 5 bases to trimming and J lost 1 base, with 11 bases between them. The CDR3 loop reads CASSAGNRNTEAFF. CDR3 nucleotide sequence: TGTGCCAGCTCAGCAGGGAACCGGAACACTGAAGCTTTCTTT.

The chain links TRBV5-1 to TRBJ2-3; 9 bases map to TRBD2. CDR3 size: 16 residues. Losses at the gene ends were 0 bases for V and 2 bases for J; bases not matched to a gene: 4. Per the germline V gene, CDR1 is SGHRS and CDR2 is YFSETQ. The DNA for the CDR3 is TGCGCCAGCAGCTTGGCGGGACTAGCATACACAGATACGCAGTATTTT. Translating it yields CASSLAGLAYTDTQYF. Full variable domain (remainder filled in from reference TRBV5-1 and TRBJ2-3): KAGVTQTPRYLIKTRGQQVTLSCSPISGHRSVSWYQQTPGQGLQFLFEYFSETQRNKGNFPGRFSGRQFSNSRSEMNVSTLELGDSALYLCASSLAGLAYTDTQYFGPGTRLTVL.

The chain is built from TRBV9 and TRBJ2-7; D possibly matches TRBD1 or TRBD2 (5 bases each). Trimming left V 3 bases short and J 1 base short, with 14 bases between. The CDR3 is 15 amino acids. Germline lookup yields CDR1 SGDLS and CDR2 YYNGEE. The DNA for the CDR3 is TGTGCCAGCAGCGGTTGGGGGAGAGGGTCCTACGAGCAGTACTTC. Its translation is CASSGWGRGSYEQYF.

The chain couples TRBV5-1 to TRBJ2-2; D is uncertain. Germline V gives CDR1 SGHRS, CDR2 YFSETQ. The CDR3 loop spans 14 amino acids. Trimming stripped 2 bases from V and 3 bases from J, with 8 bases between. CDR3 DNA sequence: TGCGCCAGCAGCTTAGAGGTAGACACCGGGGAGCTGTTTTTT. Protein product: CASSLEVDTGELFF. Filled out from reference TRBV5-1 and TRBJ2-2, the complete variable domain reads KAGVTQTPRYLIKTRGQQVTLSCSPISGHRSVSWYQQTPGQGLQFLFEYFSETQRNKGNFPGRFSGRQFSNSRSEMNVSTLELGDSALYLCASSLEVDTGELFFGEGSRLTVL.

This chain links TRBV7-3 with TRBJ1-2, with a tentative D call TRBD1 (5 bases). Trimming took 4 bases from V and 3 from J, leaving 9 bases between them. The germline V gene encodes CDR1 SGHTA and CDR2 FQGTGA. The CDR3 loop spans 13 amino acids. CDR3 sequence: CASSSLQDYGYTF. CDR3 sequence (DNA): TGTGCCAGCAGCTCCCTACAGGACTATGGCTACACCTTC.

The chain employs TRBV11-2 and TRBJ1-1, with a possible D match to TRBD1 (5 bases). Trimming removed 0 bases at V and 11 bases at J, with 13 bases between. The CDR3 has 13 residues. Looked up from germline, CDR1 is SGHAT and CDR2 is FQNNGV. CDR3 bases: TGTGCCAGCAGCTTAGAGGCCGGGGGTCGCGCTTTCTTT. Its translation is CASSLEAGGRAFF.